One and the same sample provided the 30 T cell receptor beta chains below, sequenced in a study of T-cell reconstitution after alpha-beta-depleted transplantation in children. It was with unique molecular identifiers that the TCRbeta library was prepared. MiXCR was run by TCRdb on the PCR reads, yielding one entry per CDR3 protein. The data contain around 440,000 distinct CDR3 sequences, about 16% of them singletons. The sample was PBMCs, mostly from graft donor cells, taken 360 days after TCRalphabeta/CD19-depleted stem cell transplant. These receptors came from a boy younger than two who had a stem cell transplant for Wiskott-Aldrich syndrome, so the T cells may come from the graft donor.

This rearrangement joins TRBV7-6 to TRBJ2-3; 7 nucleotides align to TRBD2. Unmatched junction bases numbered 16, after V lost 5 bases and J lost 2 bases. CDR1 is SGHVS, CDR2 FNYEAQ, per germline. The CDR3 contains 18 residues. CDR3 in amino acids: CASSRVGRKAGVTDTQYF. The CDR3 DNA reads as TGTGCCAGCAGCCGGGTGGGGAGGAAGGCGGGGGTCACAGATACGCAGTATTTT.

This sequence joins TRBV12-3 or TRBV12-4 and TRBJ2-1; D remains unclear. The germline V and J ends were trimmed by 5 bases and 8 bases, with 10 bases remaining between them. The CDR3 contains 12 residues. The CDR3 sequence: CASSALVHEQFF. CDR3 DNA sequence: TGTGCCAGCAGTGCTCTCGTCCATGAGCAGTTCTTC.

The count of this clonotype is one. CDR3 loop: CSVLGRKKKISYEQYF. As DNA, the CDR3 is TGCAGCGTTCTAGGCCGAAAGAAAAAAATATCCTACGAGCAGTACTTC. V is TRBV29-1 and J is TRBJ2-7, with D uncertain. The CDR3 is 16 residues long. The V and J ends lost 5 bases and 1 base respectively, with 21 bases between them. Germline lookup yields CDR1 SQVTM and CDR2 ANQGSEA.

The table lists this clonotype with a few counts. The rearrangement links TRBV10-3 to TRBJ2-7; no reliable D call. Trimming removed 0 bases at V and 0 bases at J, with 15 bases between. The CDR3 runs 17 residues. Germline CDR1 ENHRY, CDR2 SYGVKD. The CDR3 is CAISESVLRTLSYEQYF. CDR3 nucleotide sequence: TGTGCCATCAGTGAGTCGGTCCTTAGAACGCTCTCCTACGAGCAGTACTTC.

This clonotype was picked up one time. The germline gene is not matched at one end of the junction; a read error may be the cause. CDR3 coding DNA: TGTGCCTGCAGCGTAGAGGCTCCCCCAAACACCGGGGAGCTGTTTTTT. Amino acid sequence: CACSVEAPPNTGELFF. The V and J genes are TRBV9 and TRBJ2-2; D uncertain. In germline, CDR1 is SGDLS, CDR2 YYNGEE. CDR3 length: 16 residues.

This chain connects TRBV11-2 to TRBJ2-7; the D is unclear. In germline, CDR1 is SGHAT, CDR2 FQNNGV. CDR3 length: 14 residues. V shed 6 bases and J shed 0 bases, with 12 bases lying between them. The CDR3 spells CASSPRTFSYEQYF. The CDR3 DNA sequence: TGTGCCAGCAGTCCCCGGACCTTCTCCTACGAGCAGTACTTC.

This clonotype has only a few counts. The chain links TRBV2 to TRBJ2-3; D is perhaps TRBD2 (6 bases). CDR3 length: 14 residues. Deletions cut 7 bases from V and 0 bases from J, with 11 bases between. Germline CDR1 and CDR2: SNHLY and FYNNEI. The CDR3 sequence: CASKGLVSTDTQYF. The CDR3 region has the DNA TGTGCCAGCAAGGGACTGGTTAGCACAGATACGCAGTATTTT. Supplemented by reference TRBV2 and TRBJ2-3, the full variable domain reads EPEVTQTPSHQVTQMGQEVILRCVPISNHLYFYWYRQILGQKVEFLVSFYNNEISEKSEIFDDQFSVERPDGSNFTLKIRSTKLEDSAMYFCASKGLVSTDTQYFGPGTRLTVL.

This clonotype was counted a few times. The CDR3 DNA is TGCGCCAGCAGCCAAGATCCGCTGAGGCCCCTAAATGAGCAGTTCTTC. Its protein is CASSQDPLRPLNEQFF. The chain combines TRBV4-1 with TRBJ2-1; D gene uncertain. V was pared by 0 bases and J by 7 bases, with 16 bases between. The CDR3 totals 16 residues. Per the germline V gene, CDR1 is MGHRA and CDR2 is YSYEKL.

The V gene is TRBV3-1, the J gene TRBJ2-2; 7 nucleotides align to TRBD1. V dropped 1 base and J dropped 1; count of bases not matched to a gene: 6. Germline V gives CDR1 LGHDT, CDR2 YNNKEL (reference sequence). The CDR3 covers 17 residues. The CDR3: CASSQGPGQKNTGELFF. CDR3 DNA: TGTGCCAGCAGCCAAGGACCGGGACAGAAGAACACCGGGGAGCTGTTTTTT.

CDR3 nucleotide sequence: TGCAGCGTTGAAAAAGGGACGGTCTACAATGAGCAGTTCTTC. Translation: CSVEKGTVYNEQFF. The chain has TRBV29-1 and TRBJ2-1; D might be TRBD1 or TRBD2, each matching 5 bases. Trimming took 2 bases from V and 3 from J, leaving 11 bases between them. The CDR3 covers 14 residues. Germline loops: CDR1 SQVTM, CDR2 ANQGSEA.

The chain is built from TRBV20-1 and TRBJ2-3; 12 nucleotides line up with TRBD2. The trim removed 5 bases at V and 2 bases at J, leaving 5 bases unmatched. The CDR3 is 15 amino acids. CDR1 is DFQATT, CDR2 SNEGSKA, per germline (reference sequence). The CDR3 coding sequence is TGCAGTGCTCTAAGACTAGCGGGAGTCACAGATACGCAGTATTTT. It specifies CSALRLAGVTDTQYF.

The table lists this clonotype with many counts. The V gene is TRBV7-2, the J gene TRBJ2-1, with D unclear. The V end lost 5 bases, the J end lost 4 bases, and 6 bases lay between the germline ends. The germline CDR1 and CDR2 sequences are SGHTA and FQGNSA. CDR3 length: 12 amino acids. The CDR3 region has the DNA TGTGCCAGCAGCCAGAGTTACAATGAGCAGTTCTTC. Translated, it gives CASSQSYNEQFF.

CDR3 protein: CASRYDRGNTGELFF. CDR3 coding DNA: TGTGCCAGCAGATACGACAGGGGTAACACCGGGGAGCTGTTTTTT. V usage is TRBV7-9 and J usage is TRBJ2-2; TRBD1 aligns across 8 bases. The CDR3 loop spans 15 amino acids. The V and J ends lost 6 bases and 2 bases, in that order; junction bases with no gene match: 5. The germline CDR1 and CDR2 sequences are SEHNR and FQNEAQ (reference sequence).

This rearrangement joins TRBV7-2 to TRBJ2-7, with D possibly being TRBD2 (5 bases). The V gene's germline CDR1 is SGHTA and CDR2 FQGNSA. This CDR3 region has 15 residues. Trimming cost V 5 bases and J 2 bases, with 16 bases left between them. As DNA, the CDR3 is TGTGCCAGCAGCCTCACTTCGGGGAAAACCTACGAGCAGTACTTC. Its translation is CASSLTSGKTYEQYF.

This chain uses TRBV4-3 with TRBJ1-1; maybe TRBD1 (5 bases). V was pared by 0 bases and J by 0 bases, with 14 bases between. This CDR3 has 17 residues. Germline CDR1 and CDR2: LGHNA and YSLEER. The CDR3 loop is CASSQDWKQDLNTEAFF. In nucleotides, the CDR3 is TGCGCCAGCAGCCAAGACTGGAAACAGGATTTGAACACTGAAGCTTTCTTT.

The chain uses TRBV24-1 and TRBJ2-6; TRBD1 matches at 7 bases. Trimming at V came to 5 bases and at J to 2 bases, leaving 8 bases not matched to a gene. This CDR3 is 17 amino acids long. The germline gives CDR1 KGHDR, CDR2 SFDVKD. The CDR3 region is CATSGTGDAPGANVLTF. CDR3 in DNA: TGTGCCACCAGTGGGACAGGCGATGCCCCTGGGGCCAACGTCCTGACTTTC.

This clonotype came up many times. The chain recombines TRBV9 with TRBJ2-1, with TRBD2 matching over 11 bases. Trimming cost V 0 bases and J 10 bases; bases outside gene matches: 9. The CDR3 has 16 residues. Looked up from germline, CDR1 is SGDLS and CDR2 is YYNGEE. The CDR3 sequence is CASSVELAGVVWEQFF. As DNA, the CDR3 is TGTGCCAGCAGCGTAGAACTAGCGGGAGTAGTCTGGGAGCAGTTCTTC.

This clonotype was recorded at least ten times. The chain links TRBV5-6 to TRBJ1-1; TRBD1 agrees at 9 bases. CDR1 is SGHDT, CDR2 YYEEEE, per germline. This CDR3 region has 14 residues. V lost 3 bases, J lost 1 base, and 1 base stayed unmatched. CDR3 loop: CASSWGQGNTEAFF. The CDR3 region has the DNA TGTGCCAGCAGCTGGGGACAGGGGAACACTGAAGCTTTCTTT. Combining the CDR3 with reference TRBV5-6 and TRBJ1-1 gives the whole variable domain DAGVTQSPTHLIKTRGQQVTLRCSPKSGHDTVSWYQQALGQGPQFIFQYYEEEERQRGNFPDRFSGHQFPNYSSELNVNALLLGDSALYLCASSWGQGNTEAFFGQGTRLTVV.

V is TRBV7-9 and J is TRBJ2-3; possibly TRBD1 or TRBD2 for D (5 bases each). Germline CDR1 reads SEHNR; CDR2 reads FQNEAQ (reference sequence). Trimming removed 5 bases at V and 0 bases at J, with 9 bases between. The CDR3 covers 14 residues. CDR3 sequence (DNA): TGTGCCAGCAGCAGGGGACGGAGCACAGATACGCAGTATTTT. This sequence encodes CASSRGRSTDTQYF.

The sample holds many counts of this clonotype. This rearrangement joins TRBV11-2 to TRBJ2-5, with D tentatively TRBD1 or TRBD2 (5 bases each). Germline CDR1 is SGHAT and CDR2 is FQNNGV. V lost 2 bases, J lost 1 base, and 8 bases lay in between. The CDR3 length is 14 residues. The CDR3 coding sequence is TGTGCCAGCAGCTTACGGGGCCTCCAAGAGACCCAGTACTTC. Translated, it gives CASSLRGLQETQYF.

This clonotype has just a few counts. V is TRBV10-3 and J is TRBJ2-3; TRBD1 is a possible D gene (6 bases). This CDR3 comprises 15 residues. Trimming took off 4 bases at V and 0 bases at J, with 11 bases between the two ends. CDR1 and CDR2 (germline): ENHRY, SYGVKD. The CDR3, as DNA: TGTGCCATCAGTGGCACACAGGGTAGCACAGATACGCAGTATTTT. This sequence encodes CAISGTQGSTDTQYF.

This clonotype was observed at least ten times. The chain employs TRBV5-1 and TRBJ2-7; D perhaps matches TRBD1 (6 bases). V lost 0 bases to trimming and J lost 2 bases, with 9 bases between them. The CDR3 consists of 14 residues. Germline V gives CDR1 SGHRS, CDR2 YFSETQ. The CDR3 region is CASSLVQGTYEQYF. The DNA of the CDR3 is TGCGCCAGCAGCTTGGTACAGGGAACCTACGAGCAGTACTTC.

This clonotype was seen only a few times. The CDR3: CSVQAGQGRNIQYF. The CDR3, as DNA: TGCAGCGTCCAGGCGGGACAGGGTAGAAACATTCAGTACTTC. The chain is built from TRBV29-1 and TRBJ2-4; 9 nucleotides match TRBD1. CDR3 length: 14 residues. V lost 6 bases to trimming and J lost 6 bases; unmatched junction nucleotides: 9. Germline CDR1 SQVTM, CDR2 ANQGSEA.

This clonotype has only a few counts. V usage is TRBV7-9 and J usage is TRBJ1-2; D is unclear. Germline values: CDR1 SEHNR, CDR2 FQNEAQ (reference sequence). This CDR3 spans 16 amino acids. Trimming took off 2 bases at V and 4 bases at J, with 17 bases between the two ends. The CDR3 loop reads CASSLYGTRKPYGYTF. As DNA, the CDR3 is TGTGCCAGCAGCTTATACGGTACCAGGAAACCCTATGGCTACACCTTC.

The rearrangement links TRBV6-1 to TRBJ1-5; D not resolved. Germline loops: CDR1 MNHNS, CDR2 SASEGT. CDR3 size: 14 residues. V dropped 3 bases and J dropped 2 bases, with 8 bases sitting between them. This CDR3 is CASSEGWGNQPQHF. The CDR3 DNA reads TGTGCCAGCAGTGAGGGTTGGGGCAATCAGCCCCAGCATTTT.

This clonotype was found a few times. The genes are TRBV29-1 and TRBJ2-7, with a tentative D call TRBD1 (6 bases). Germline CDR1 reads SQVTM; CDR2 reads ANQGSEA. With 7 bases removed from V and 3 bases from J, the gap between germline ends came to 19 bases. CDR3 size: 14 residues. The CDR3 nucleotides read TGCAGCGCCCAAAGGACAGCCCCCTACTACGAGCAGTACTTC. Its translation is CSAQRTAPYYEQYF.

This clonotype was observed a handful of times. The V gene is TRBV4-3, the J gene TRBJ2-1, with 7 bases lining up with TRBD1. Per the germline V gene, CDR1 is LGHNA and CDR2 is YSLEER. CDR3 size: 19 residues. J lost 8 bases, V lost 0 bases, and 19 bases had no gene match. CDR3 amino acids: CASSQERTKGARFSHEQFF. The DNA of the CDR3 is TGCGCCAGCAGCCAAGAGAGAACCAAGGGGGCGCGGTTCTCCCATGAGCAGTTCTTC.

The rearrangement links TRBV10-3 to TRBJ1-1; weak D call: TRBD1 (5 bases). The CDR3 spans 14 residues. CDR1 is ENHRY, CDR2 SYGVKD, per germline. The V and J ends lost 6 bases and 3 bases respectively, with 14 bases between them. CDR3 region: CAISRGLVDTEAFF. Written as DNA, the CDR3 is TGTGCCATCAGCCGGGGCCTGGTGGACACTGAAGCTTTCTTT.

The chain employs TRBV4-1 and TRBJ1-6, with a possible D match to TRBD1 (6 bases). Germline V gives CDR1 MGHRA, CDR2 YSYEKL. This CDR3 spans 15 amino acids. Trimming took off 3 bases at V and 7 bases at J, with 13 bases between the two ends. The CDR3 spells CASSQFGTTNSPLHF. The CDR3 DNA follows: TGCGCCAGCAGCCAGTTCGGGACAACCAATTCACCCCTCCACTTT.

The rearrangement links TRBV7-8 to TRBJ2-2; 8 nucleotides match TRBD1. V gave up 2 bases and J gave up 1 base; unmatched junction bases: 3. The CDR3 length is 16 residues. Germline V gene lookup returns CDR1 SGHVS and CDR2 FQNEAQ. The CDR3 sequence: CASSLIGQGNTGELFF. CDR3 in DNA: TGTGCCAGCAGCTTAATTGGACAGGGGAACACCGGGGAGCTGTTTTTT.